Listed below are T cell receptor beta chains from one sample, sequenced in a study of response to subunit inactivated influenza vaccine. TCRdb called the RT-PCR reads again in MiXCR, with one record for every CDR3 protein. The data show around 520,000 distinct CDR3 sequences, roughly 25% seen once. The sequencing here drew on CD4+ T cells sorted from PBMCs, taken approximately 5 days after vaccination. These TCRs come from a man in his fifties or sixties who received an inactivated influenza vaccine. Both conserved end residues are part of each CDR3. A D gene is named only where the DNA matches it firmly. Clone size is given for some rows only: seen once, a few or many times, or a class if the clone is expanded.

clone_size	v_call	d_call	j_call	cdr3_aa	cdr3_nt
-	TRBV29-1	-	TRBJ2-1	CSVETAPAYNEQFF	TGCAGCGTTGAAACGGCCCCAGCCTACAATGAGCAGTTCTTC
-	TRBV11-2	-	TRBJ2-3	CASSPYRQSHTDTQYF	TGTGCCAGCAGCCCGTATCGACAGAGCCACACAGATACGCAGTATTTT
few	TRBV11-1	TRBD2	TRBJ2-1	CASSLPTFRIAGGMRNEQFF	TGTGCCAGCAGCTTGCCGACTTTCCGTATAGCGGGAGGGATGCGCAATGAGCAGTTCTTC
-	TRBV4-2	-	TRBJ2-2	CASSQLGRANTGELFF	TGTGCCAGCAGCCAACTGGGCCGCGCGAACACCGGGGAGCTGTTTTTT
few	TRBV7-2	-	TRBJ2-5	CASSLVAGIWETQYF	TGTGCCAGCAGCTTAGTTGCGGGTATCTGGGAGACCCAGTACTTC
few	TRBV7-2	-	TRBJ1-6	CASSSQGNSPLHF	TGTGCCAGCAGCTCCCAGGGGAATTCACCCCTCCACTTT
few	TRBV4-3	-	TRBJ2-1	CASSQGGGSFDEQFF	TGCGCCAGCAGCCAAGGGGGTGGAAGTTTCGATGAGCAGTTCTTC
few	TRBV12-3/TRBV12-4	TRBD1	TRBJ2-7	CASSVTGVAYEQYF	TGTGCCAGCAGCGTCACAGGGGTTGCCTACGAGCAGTACTTC
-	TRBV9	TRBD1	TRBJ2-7	CASSIRQGAYEQYF	TGTGCCAGCAGCATACGACAGGGGGCCTACGAGCAGTACTTC
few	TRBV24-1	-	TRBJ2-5	CATSDVDRYQETQYF	TGTGCCACCAGTGATGTCGACAGGTACCAAGAGACCCAGTACTTC
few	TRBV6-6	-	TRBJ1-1	CASKQGQNTEAFF	TGTGCCAGCAAACAGGGACAGAACACTGAAGCTTTCTTT
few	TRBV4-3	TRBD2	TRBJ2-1	CASSQDLVSGGEQFF	TGCGCCAGCAGCCAAGATCTGGTCAGCGGGGGGGAGCAGTTCTTC